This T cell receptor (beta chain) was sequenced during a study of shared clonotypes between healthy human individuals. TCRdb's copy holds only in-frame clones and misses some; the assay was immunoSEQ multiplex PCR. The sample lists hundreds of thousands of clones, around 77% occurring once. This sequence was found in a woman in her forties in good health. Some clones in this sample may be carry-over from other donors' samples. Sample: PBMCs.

The CDR3 loop reads CASSLASHEQYF. CDR3 nucleotides: TGTGCCAGCAGCTTAGCAAGCCACGAGCAGTACTTC. This chain joins TRBV7-9 and TRBJ2-7; D is undetermined. Trimming removed 0 bases from V and 5 bases from J, with 5 bases in between. In germline, CDR1 is SEHNR, CDR2 FQNEAQ (reference sequence). The CDR3 totals 12 residues.